Shown below are 15 T cell receptor beta chains from a single sample sequenced in a study of T cells in women clearing cervical HPV infection. Libraries were prepared by immunoSEQ multiplex PCR; TCRdb keeps only in-frame clonotypes and omits some of them. The table gives about 20,000 clones; the top ten clones make up 6.7% of it. Sequenced material: blood buffy coat. The receptors derive from a woman between 18 and 70 years old with a cervical HPV16 infection that either progressed to CIN3+ or cleared (not recorded which).

Note on this clone: Read sequence stops 3 residues before the CDR3 end, and the germline J gene provides the missing end. V usage is TRBV5-1 and J usage is TRBJ1-1; TRBD1 might be the D (6 bases). Germline CDR1 and CDR2: SGHRS and YFSETQ. V lost 1 base to trimming and J lost 1 base, with 14 bases between them. The CDR3 extends over 16 amino acids. This chain's CDR3 is CASSLSRGEWNTEAFF. The DNA read from the CDR3 is TGCGCCAGCAGCTTGTCCAGGGGCGAATGGAACACTGAA.

Worth noting for this clone: The read stops 3 residues short of the end of the CDR3; the missing end is completed from the germline J gene. The rearrangement links TRBV19 to TRBJ2-3, with 10 positions matching TRBD1. The length of the CDR3 is 15 residues. Germline CDR1 is LNHDA and CDR2 is SQIVND (reference sequence). The covered CDR3 bases are TGTGCCAGTAGTATAAGGGACAGGGGTAAAGAGACG. It specifies CASSIRDRGKET. The entire CDR3 protein is CASSIRDRGKETQYF.

Concerning this clone itself: Coverage ceases 3 residues before the CDR3 finishes, and the germline J gene fills in the end. V usage is TRBV28 and J usage is TRBJ2-6; no clear D. Trimming left V 6 bases short and J 0 bases short, with 12 bases between. The CDR3 covers 16 residues. Germline V lookup: CDR1 MDHEN, CDR2 SYDVKM. The CDR3 DNA, read in part, is TGTGCCAGCAGCCGCGGCCCAGCCTCTGGGGCCAACGTC. Its protein product is CASSRGPASGANV. The full CDR3 is CASSRGPASGANVLTF.

The part of the CDR3 DNA that was read is TGCAGTGCTAGAGGGTTTAGCGGGGGGACGACCTACAATGAG. The encoded protein is CSARGFSGGTTYNE. The entire CDR3 protein is CSARGFSGGTTYNEQFF. This chain joins TRBV20-1 and TRBJ2-1; 10 bases align to TRBD2. The read ends 3 residues shy of where the CDR3 ends; the end is completed using the germline J gene. V lost 1 base and J lost 2; bases outside the gene matches: 8. The CDR3 consists of 17 residues. Germline V gene lookup returns CDR1 DFQATT and CDR2 SNEGSKA (reference sequence).

About this clone: Read sequence stops 3 residues before the CDR3 end, and the germline J gene provides the missing end. The V gene is TRBV30, the J gene TRBJ2-3; D not certain. The CDR3 is 11 amino acids. Per germline, CDR1 GTSNPN and CDR2 SVGIG (reference sequence). CDR3 DNA (partial): TGTGCCTTAGCCAACCAAGAGACG. Protein sequence: CALANQET. The CDR3 in full is CALANQETQYF.

A note on this clone: The CDR3 is cut off 3 residues early in the read; its end comes from the germline J gene. V is TRBV7-6 and J is TRBJ1-2; D is possibly TRBD1 (6 bases). From germline, CDR1 is SGHVS and CDR2 FNYEAQ. With 4 bases removed from V and 0 bases from J, the gap between germline ends came to 12 bases. The CDR3 has 15 residues. CDR3 DNA, as far as it was read: TGTGCCAGCAGCTCAACAGGGATATCTAACTATGGC. This translates into CASSSTGISNYG. The complete CDR3 protein is CASSSTGISNYGYTF.

As regards this clone: The CDR3 extends 3 residues past the end of the read, so its final part is completed from the germline J gene. The V and J genes are TRBV28 and TRBJ2-7, with a possible D match to TRBD1 (6 bases). This CDR3 spans 14 amino acids. V was shortened by 6 bases and J by 5 bases, with 17 bases between the two germline ends. CDR1 is MDHEN and CDR2 is SYDVKM in the germline V gene. CDR3 protein: CASSRTDSSDEQYF. The DNA read from the CDR3 is TGTGCCAGCAGCCGGACAGACTCTTCTGACGAG.

On this clone itself: The CDR3 is cut off 3 residues early in the read; its end comes from the germline J gene. The V and J genes are TRBV5-1 and TRBJ1-6, with TRBD1 matching 7 bases. The germline V gene has CDR1 SGHRS and CDR2 YFSETQ. V lost 3 bases, J lost 5 bases, and 2 bases stayed unmatched. This CDR3 comprises 14 residues. CDR3 DNA, as far as it was read: TGCGCCAGCAGCTCCGGGACAGATAATTCACCC. It is translated as CASSSGTDNSP. The entire CDR3 protein reads CASSSGTDNSPLHF.

Remarks on this clone: The observed sequence ends 3 residues before the CDR3 terminus, with the missing tail filled in from the germline J gene. This sequence joins TRBV6-2 or TRBV6-3 and TRBJ2-5; 9 bases agree with TRBD1. CDR3 size: 16 residues. Germline V gene lookup returns CDR1 MNHEY and CDR2 SVGEGT. The trim removed 2 bases at V and 4 bases at J, leaving 8 bases unmatched. The DNA read from the CDR3 is TGTGCCAGCAGTTACAGTCCCGGGACAGGGAGAGAGACC. Its protein is CASSYSPGTGRET. The entire CDR3 protein reads CASSYSPGTGRETQYF.

Notes on this clone: The CDR3 end falls 3 residues outside the read, so it is completed with the germline J gene. V gene TRBV7-2 combines with J gene TRBJ2-3, with no clear D. CDR1 SGHTA and CDR2 FQGNSA come from the germline V gene. Trimming took 5 bases from V and 6 from J, leaving 12 bases between them. There are 13 residues in the CDR3. The CDR3: CASSPGSRDTQYF. The DNA read from the CDR3 is TGTGCCAGCAGCCCAGGCTCGAGGGATACG.

A note on this clone: The read halts 3 residues ahead of the CDR3 end, with the missing end drawn from the germline J gene. The chain links TRBV6-2 or TRBV6-3 to TRBJ1-1; 8 positions match TRBD1. From germline, CDR1 is MNHEY and CDR2 SVGEGT. J lost 3 bases, V lost 6 bases, and 9 bases had no gene match. The CDR3 covers 15 residues. The DNA read from the CDR3 is TGTGCCAGCAGCATTTCGGACAGGGAGGACACTGAA. Amino acids: CASSISDREDTE. From start to end, the CDR3 is CASSISDREDTEAFF.

A word on this clone: One end of the junction is discordant with germline, which a read error may explain. Read sequence stops 3 residues before the CDR3 end, and the germline J gene provides the missing end. Other DNA sequences within the sample encode an identical CDR3. V and J are TRBV18 and TRBJ1-2; D is undetermined. This CDR3 has 16 residues. Germline V gives CDR1 KGHSH, CDR2 LQKENI. The covered CDR3 bases are TGTGCCAGCTCCCCACCGAAGACTAGCGGGATCTACGAC. It encodes CASSPPKTSGIYD. The CDR3 reads in full as CASSPPKTSGIYDYTF.

Remarks on this clone: The missing CDR3 end, 3 residues past where the read stops, is filled in from the germline J gene. The chain recombines TRBV29-1 with TRBJ2-1, with 14 bases matching TRBD2. Germline assignment: CDR1 SQVTM and CDR2 ANQGSEA. The CDR3 runs to 13 residues. Germline trimming cut 6 bases from V and 6 bases from J; bases unmatched to any gene: 1. The CDR3 here is CSVGTSGGNEQFF. CDR3 DNA (partial): TGCAGCGTGGGGACTAGCGGGGGCAATGAG.

On this clone: The observed sequence ends 3 residues before the CDR3 terminus, with the missing tail filled in from the germline J gene. This chain uses TRBV5-1 with TRBJ2-1, with no clear D. Germline V lookup: CDR1 SGHRS, CDR2 YFSETQ. This CDR3 contains 13 residues. The V gene lost 0 bases and the J gene lost 7 bases, with 8 bases spanning the gap. CDR3 DNA (partial): TGCGCCAGCAGCTTGGGTCCTAGAAATGAG. It codes for CASSLGPRNE. In full, the CDR3 reads CASSLGPRNEQFF.

Remarks on this clone: The read ends 3 residues early relative to the CDR3; the germline J gene fills the gap. The chain employs TRBV5-1 and TRBJ2-7; D remains ambiguous. Germline V CDR1 and CDR2: SGHRS, YFSETQ. This CDR3 is built from 12 residues. The germline V and J ends were trimmed by 6 bases and 0 bases, with 7 bases remaining between them. CDR3 protein: CASTSPSYEQYF. Partial CDR3 DNA: TGCGCCAGCACTTCTCCCTCCTACGAG. Full variable domain (missing parts from reference TRBV5-1 and TRBJ2-7): KAGVTQTPRYLIKTRGQQVTLSCSPISGHRSVSWYQQTPGQGLQFLFEYFSETQRNKGNFPGRFSGRQFSNSRSEMNVSTLELGDSALYLCASTSPSYEQYFGPGTRLTVT.